A selection of T cell receptor beta chains follows, all from one sample in a study of human T cells and chemical hapten exposure. TCRdb reanalysed the 5' RACE reads using MiXCR and keeps one entry per CDR3 protein. This table holds around 100,000 distinct CDR3 sequences, around a fifth found once. These receptors were taken from a human donor in good health. The CDR3 runs from the conserved cysteine through the conserved F or W. The order of the fields is clone size, J gene, V gene, D gene, CDR3 protein, CDR3 DNA. A D gene is named only where the DNA matches it firmly. Clone sizes are given selectively: once, few, many, or a class where the clone is expanded.

abundance: few
j_gene: TRBJ2-2
v_gene: TRBV20-1
d_gene: .
CDR3aa: CSARRWRGLGTGELFF
CDR3nt: TGCAGTGCTAGAAGGTGGAGAGGGCTGGGGACCGGGGAGCTGTTTTTT

abundance: few
j_gene: TRBJ1-1
v_gene: TRBV28
d_gene: .
CDR3aa: CASSFAGRTEAFF
CDR3nt: TGTGCCAGCAGTTTTGCGGGTAGGACTGAAGCTTTCTTT

abundance: few
j_gene: TRBJ1-6
v_gene: TRBV15
d_gene: .
CDR3aa: CATSRERQFNSPLHF
CDR3nt: TGTGCCACCAGCAGAGAGCGGCAGTTTAATTCACCCCTCCACTTT

abundance: .
j_gene: TRBJ2-3
v_gene: TRBV12-3/TRBV12-4
d_gene: .
CDR3aa: CASSSAFDTQYF
CDR3nt: TGTGCCAGCAGTTCTGCCTTCGATACGCAGTATTTT

abundance: .
j_gene: TRBJ1-5
v_gene: TRBV10-2
d_gene: .
CDR3aa: CASSELSSRGNQPQHF
CDR3nt: TGCGCCAGCAGTGAGTTGAGCAGCCGTGGCAATCAGCCCCAGCATTTT

abundance: few
j_gene: TRBJ2-1
v_gene: TRBV7-2
d_gene: .
CDR3aa: CASSLMMWEDVDNEQFF
CDR3nt: TGTGCCAGCAGCTTAATGATGTGGGAGGATGTCGACAATGAGCAGTTCTTC

abundance: few
j_gene: TRBJ2-7
v_gene: TRBV12-3/TRBV12-4
d_gene: .
CDR3aa: CASSLPGEPHYEQYF
CDR3nt: TGTGCCAGCAGTTTACCGGGGGAGCCCCACTACGAGCAGTACTTC

abundance: few
j_gene: TRBJ1-2
v_gene: TRBV4-1
d_gene: .
CDR3aa: CASSQEFEIWGYGYTF
CDR3nt: TGCGCCAGCAGCCAAGAGTTTGAAATCTGGGGCTATGGCTACACCTTC

abundance: .
j_gene: TRBJ1-5
v_gene: TRBV19
d_gene: TRBD1
CDR3aa: CASSYTSGGRFQPQHF
CDR3nt: TGTGCCAGTAGTTACACTTCAGGGGGCCGCTTTCAGCCCCAGCATTTT

abundance: .
j_gene: TRBJ2-1
v_gene: TRBV6-6
d_gene: TRBD2
CDR3aa: CASTRRGMSSGEYNEQFF
CDR3nt: TGTGCCAGCACTAGGAGGGGTATGTCTAGCGGGGAGTACAATGAGCAGTTCTTC

abundance: once
j_gene: TRBJ2-5
v_gene: TRBV28
d_gene: TRBD1
CDR3aa: CASRPLRGRGETQYF
CDR3nt: TGTGCCAGCAGACCTCTGAGGGGGCGAGGGGAGACCCAGTACTTC